This TCR beta chain was sequenced during a study of cytomegalovirus exposure and HLA in healthy donors. PCR used 60 Vbeta primers and 13 Jbeta primers. Method: immunoSEQ multiplex PCR; TCRdb's copy keeps in-frame clones and lacks some. The sample consists of under 200,000 clones, around 80% of them appearing once. This clone came up a few times. CDR3 length equals 13 residues. V shed 4 bases and J shed 10 bases, with 13 bases lying between them. Germline CDR1 reads LGHNA; CDR2 reads YSLEER. The sequence was obtained from a woman between 45 and 65 years old in good health and CMV-seropositive. The V call is TRBV4-3, the J call TRBJ1-4; D perhaps matches TRBD1 (6 bases). The sequencing sample was made of PBMCs. This CDR3 reads CASSLSDRAKLFF. As DNA, the CDR3 is TGCGCCAGCAGCCTATCGGACAGAGCAAAACTGTTTTTT.